The next 20 T cell receptor beta chains were all read from a single sample in a study of cytomegalovirus exposure and HLA in healthy donors. PCR amplification relied on 60 Vbeta primers (plus 13 Jbeta primers). Repertoires were generated with immunoSEQ multiplex PCR, while TCRdb's copy carries only in-frame clones and drops some. In the table there are 200,000 to 250,000 clones, about 80% of which are singletons. The sample taken for sequencing was PBMCs. The receptors were sampled from a woman in her thirties or forties in good health and CMV-seronegative.

The chain recombines TRBV20-1 with TRBJ1-4, with TRBD1 as a possible D gene (6 bases). CDR1 and CDR2 (germline): DFQATT, SNEGSKA (reference sequence). Trimming took 6 bases from V and 8 from J, leaving 10 bases between them. The CDR3 runs to 11 residues. This chain's CDR3 is CSAGTGEKLFF. The CDR3 coding sequence is TGCAGTGCGGGCACAGGGGAAAAACTGTTTTTT.

The chain uses TRBV4-1 and TRBJ1-6, with 10 bases identical to TRBD1. CDR1 is MGHRA, CDR2 YSYEKL, per germline. The CDR3 extends over 17 amino acids. Losses at the gene ends were 1 base for V and 4 bases for J; bases not matched to a gene: 4. CDR3 residues: CASSQADRGYYNSPLHF. The CDR3 coding sequence is TGCGCCAGCAGCCAAGCGGACAGGGGGTATTATAATTCACCCCTCCACTTT.

As concerns this clone: One end of the junction is discordant with germline, which a read error may explain. V usage is TRBV29-1 and J usage is TRBJ2-5; D possibly corresponds to TRBD2 (6 bases). The germline gives CDR1 SQVTM, CDR2 ANQGSEA. The CDR3 consists of 13 residues. CDR3 sequence (DNA): TGCAACGTTAATCCAGGCAGCGGGGAGACCCAGTACTTC. Residues: CNVNPGSGETQYF.

This clone was observed a handful of times. This sequence joins TRBV9 and TRBJ2-7; 9 bases line up with TRBD2. This CDR3 region has 15 residues. V shed 0 bases, J shed 2 bases, and the junction held 3 bases outside the gene matches. The germline V gene has CDR1 SGDLS and CDR2 YYNGEE. CDR3 amino acids: CASSVEASGAYEQYF. DNA of the CDR3: TGTGCCAGCAGCGTAGAGGCTAGCGGGGCCTACGAGCAGTACTTC.

This chain joins TRBV19 and TRBJ2-1, with TRBD1 matching over 8 bases. The CDR3 consists of 17 residues. J was trimmed by 6 bases and V by 6 bases; bases with no gene match: 16. Germline assignment: CDR1 LNHDA and CDR2 SQIVND (reference sequence). In nucleotides, the CDR3 is TGTGCCAGTAGACGAGGGGCAGGGGGCGCTCGGGTCAATGAGCAGTTCTTC. Amino acid sequence: CASRRGAGGARVNEQFF.

The chain employs TRBV5-5 and TRBJ2-7; D is perhaps TRBD1 (6 bases). This CDR3 has 14 amino acids. Germline-derived CDR1 and CDR2 are SGHKS and YYEKEE (reference sequence). Trimming removed 4 bases at V and 6 bases at J, with 17 bases between. The DNA for the CDR3 is TGTGCCAGCAGCCCCCTCACAGGGTTGGGCGAGCAGTACTTC. Protein product: CASSPLTGLGEQYF.

This chain uses TRBV6-6 with TRBJ2-5; D gene unclear. Germline CDR1 and CDR2: MNHNY and SVGAGI (reference sequence). The V and J ends lost 8 bases and 5 bases respectively, with 6 bases between them. This CDR3 region has 10 residues. This CDR3 is CASGRETQYF. Written as DNA, the CDR3 is TGTGCCAGCGGCCGTGAGACCCAGTACTTC.

The table lists this clone with a count of one. Here the CDR3 DNA reads TGTGCCAGCAGCGTAGAGTCACTAGCGGGGTCTGGGCAGTTCTTC. Translating it yields CASSVESLAGSGQFF. J is TRBJ2-1 and V is TRBV9, with TRBD2 identical over 10 bases. This CDR3 contains 15 residues. Germline V gives CDR1 SGDLS, CDR2 YYNGEE. With 0 bases clipped from V and 12 bases from J, the junction kept 9 bases outside the gene matches. Combining the CDR3 with reference TRBV9 and TRBJ2-1 gives the whole variable domain DSGVTQTPKHLITATGQRVTLRCSPRSGDLSVYWYQQSLDQGLQFLIQYYNGEERAKGNILERFSAQQFPDLHSELNLSSLELGDSALYFCASSVESLAGSGQFFGPGTRLTVL.

The chain has TRBV4-2 and TRBJ2-1, with TRBD2 matching over 7 bases. Germline CDR1 and CDR2: LGHNA and YNFKEQ. This CDR3 has 15 amino acids. Losses at the gene ends were 1 base for V and 2 bases for J; bases not matched to a gene: 2. CDR3 nucleotides: TGTGCCAGCAGCCAAGCGGGGGGAGCCTACAATGAGCAGTTCTTC. Translation gives CASSQAGGAYNEQFF.

This sequence joins TRBV2 and TRBJ2-7, with TRBD2 as a possible D gene (6 bases). V was cut by 10 bases and J by 0 bases, with 22 bases left in between. Germline V gene data show CDR1 as SNHLY and CDR2 as FYNNEI. The CDR3 is 16 residues long. For the CDR3, the DNA is TGTGCCACCACCCCCCCGACTAGTCCGAGCTCCTACGAGCAGTACTTC. It encodes CATTPPTSPSSYEQYF.

The chain has TRBV7-9 and TRBJ2-7, with TRBD1 identical over 10 bases. The CDR3 extends over 15 amino acids. CDR1 is SEHNR and CDR2 is FQNEAQ in the germline V gene (reference sequence). The trim removed 5 bases at V and 3 bases at J, leaving 7 bases unmatched. Here the CDR3 reads CASSPPGQGFYEQYF. Written as DNA, the CDR3 is TGTGCCAGCAGCCCACCGGGACAGGGGTTCTACGAGCAGTACTTC.

CDR3 protein: CAWREGSSYEQYF. DNA for the CDR3: TGTGCCTGGAGGGAGGGATCCTCCTACGAGCAGTACTTC. V usage is TRBV30 and J usage is TRBJ2-7; tentative D call: TRBD2 (6 bases). Germline CDR1 and CDR2: GTSNPN and SVGIG (reference sequence). V was trimmed by 3 bases and J by 0 bases, leaving 9 bases between them. CDR3 length equals 13 residues.

The genes are TRBV2 and TRBJ1-2; perhaps TRBD1 as D (6 bases). CDR3 length: 11 residues. V was pared by 7 bases and J by 4 bases, with 7 bases between. CDR1 and CDR2 from the germline V gene are SNHLY and FYNNEI. The CDR3 DNA reads as TGTGCCAGCACGGACAGCTATGGCTACACCTTC. As protein: CASTDSYGYTF.

The chain has TRBV2 and TRBJ1-4; the match to TRBD1 covers 7 bases. Per the germline V gene, CDR1 is SNHLY and CDR2 is FYNNEI. The V segment lost 8 bases and the J segment 8 bases; nucleotides outside the gene matches: 5. The CDR3 loop spans 12 amino acids. The CDR3 spells CASEAGGEKLFF. The CDR3 region has the DNA TGTGCCAGCGAGGCAGGGGGGGAAAAACTGTTTTTT.

The chain is built from TRBV19 and TRBJ1-1, with 8 bases aligning to TRBD1. After removal of 6 bases from V and 8 bases from J, the junction contained 8 bases not matched to a gene. This CDR3 is 13 amino acids long. Looked up from germline, CDR1 is LNHDA and CDR2 is SQIVND (reference sequence). The CDR3 sequence is CASSVTGDPEAFF. CDR3 DNA: TGTGCCAGTAGCGTGACAGGGGATCCCGAAGCTTTCTTT. Filled out from reference TRBV19 and TRBJ1-1, the complete variable domain reads DGGITQSPKYLFRKEGQNVTLSCEQNLNHDAMYWYRQDPGQGLRLIYYSQIVNDFQKGDIAEGYSVSREKKESFPLTVTSAQKNPTAFYLCASSVTGDPEAFFGQGTRLTVV.

This chain connects TRBV4-1 to TRBJ1-3, with TRBD1 as a possible D gene (5 bases). In germline, CDR1 is MGHRA, CDR2 YSYEKL. The ends were cut back, 4 bases at V and 3 bases at J, with 13 bases in the middle. The CDR3 extends over 15 amino acids. CDR3: CASSRGVDDGNTIYF. The DNA of the CDR3 is TGCGCCAGCAGCCGGGGGGTCGATGATGGAAACACCATATATTTT.

The CDR3 loop is CASSLGSVQETQYF. In DNA form, the CDR3 reads TGTGCCAGCAGCTTAGGTTCAGTTCAAGAGACCCAGTACTTC. The V gene is TRBV11-3, the J gene TRBJ2-5; no clear D. This CDR3 region has 14 residues. Germline CDR1 reads SGHNT; CDR2 reads YENEEA. The V gene lost 1 base and the J gene lost 2 bases, with 8 bases spanning the gap.

This chain connects TRBV6-6 to TRBJ1-1, with D hard to call. The V and J ends lost 6 bases and 4 bases respectively, with 6 bases between them. This CDR3 has 11 amino acids. Per germline, CDR1 MNHNY and CDR2 SVGAGI (reference sequence). CDR3 sequence reads: CASSPSTEAFF. CDR3 sequence (DNA): TGTGCCAGCAGCCCTAGCACTGAAGCTTTCTTT.

The chain recombines TRBV5-4 with TRBJ1-1; 8 nucleotides line up with TRBD1. CDR1 SGHNT and CDR2 YYREEE come from the germline V gene (reference sequence). The V segment lost 9 bases and the J segment 0 bases; nucleotides outside the gene matches: 7. The CDR3 is 14 residues long. CDR3 sequence: CATQGTGLNTEAFF. The CDR3 nucleotides read TGTGCCACCCAGGGGACAGGTTTGAACACTGAAGCTTTCTTT.

This clone has just one count. This chain joins TRBV19 and TRBJ1-1; 7 bases map to TRBD1. This CDR3 is built from 14 residues. CDR1 and CDR2 (germline): LNHDA, SQIVND (reference sequence). J was trimmed by 1 base and V by 8 bases; bases with no gene match: 7. The DNA for the CDR3 is TGTGCCAGTGTGAACAGGGGAGCGAACACTGAAGCTTTCTTT. Translating gives CASVNRGANTEAFF.